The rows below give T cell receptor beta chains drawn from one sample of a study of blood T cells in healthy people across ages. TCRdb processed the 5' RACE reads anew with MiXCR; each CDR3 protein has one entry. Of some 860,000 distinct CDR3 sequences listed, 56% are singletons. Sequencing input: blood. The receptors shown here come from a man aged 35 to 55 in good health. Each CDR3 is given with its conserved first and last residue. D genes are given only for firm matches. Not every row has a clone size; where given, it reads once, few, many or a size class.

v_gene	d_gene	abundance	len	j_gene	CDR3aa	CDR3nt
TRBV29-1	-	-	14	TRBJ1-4	CSARRADVPEKLFF	TGCAGCGCCCGACGGGCAGACGTGCCTGAAAAACTGTTTTTT
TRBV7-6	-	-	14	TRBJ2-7	CASSLGTENYEQYF	TGTGCCAGCAGCTTAGGGACAGAGAACTACGAGCAGTACTTC
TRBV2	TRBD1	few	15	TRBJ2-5	CASRSDRVSQETQYF	TGTGCCAGCAGATCCGACAGGGTGTCCCAGGAGACCCAGTACTTC
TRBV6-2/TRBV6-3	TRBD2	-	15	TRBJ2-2	CASSYRLAGTGELFF	TGTGCCAGCAGTTACCGGCTAGCGGGCACCGGGGAGCTGTTTTTT
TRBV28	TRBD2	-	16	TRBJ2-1	CASSPTPSGYYNEQFF	TGTGCCAGCAGTCCCACTCCTAGCGGCTATTACAATGAGCAGTTCTTC
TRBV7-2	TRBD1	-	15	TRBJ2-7	CASSSSIGTAYEQYF	TGTGCCAGCAGCTCGTCCATCGGGACAGCCTACGAGCAGTACTTC
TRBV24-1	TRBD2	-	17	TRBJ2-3	CATSASAPGGALDTQYF	TGTGCCACCAGTGCCTCCGCACCCGGGGGGGCATTGGATACGCAGTATTTT
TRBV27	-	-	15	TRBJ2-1	CASRTRQQAYNEQFF	TGTGCCAGCAGGACCCGCCAGCAGGCGTACAATGAGCAGTTCTTC
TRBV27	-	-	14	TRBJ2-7	CASSVPGNRYEQYF	TGTGCCAGCAGTGTCCCAGGGAATCGCTACGAGCAGTACTTC
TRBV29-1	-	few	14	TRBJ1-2	CSVLRGSPNYGYTF	TGCAGCGTCTTAAGGGGTTCTCCTAACTATGGCTACACCTTC
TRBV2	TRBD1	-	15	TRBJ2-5	CASPIYDRGQETQYF	TGTGCCAGCCCTATCTATGACAGGGGGCAAGAGACCCAGTACTTC
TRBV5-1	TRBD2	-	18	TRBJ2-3	CASATRLGEGFGPDTQYF	TGCGCCAGCGCTACCCGCCTGGGGGAGGGTTTTGGCCCAGATACGCAGTATTTT
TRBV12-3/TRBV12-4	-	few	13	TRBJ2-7	CASSLFLNYEQYF	TGTGCCAGCAGTTTATTCCTCAACTACGAGCAGTACTTC
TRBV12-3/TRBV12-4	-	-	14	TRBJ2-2	CASSSTDSTGELFF	TGTGCCAGCAGTTCCACAGACAGTACCGGGGAGCTGTTTTTT
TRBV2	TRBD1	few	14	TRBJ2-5	CASSDGTGGHEQYF	TGTGCCAGCAGTGATGGGACAGGGGGCCATGAGCAGTACTTC
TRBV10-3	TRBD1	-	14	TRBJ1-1	CAISKAGTGPEAFF	TGTGCCATCAGCAAAGCCGGGACAGGGCCTGAAGCTTTCTTT
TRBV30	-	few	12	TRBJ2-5	CACQHGQETQYF	TGTGCCTGCCAACACGGTCAAGAGACCCAGTACTTC
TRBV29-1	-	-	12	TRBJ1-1	CSVVGPNTEAFF	TGCAGCGTTGTAGGACCGAACACTGAAGCTTTCTTT
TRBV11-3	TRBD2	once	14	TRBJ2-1	CASSPGLAVDEQFF	TGTGCCAGCAGCCCAGGACTAGCGGTTGATGAGCAGTTCTTC
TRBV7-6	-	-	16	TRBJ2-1	CASSLAGASGNNEQFF	TGTGCCAGCAGCTTAGCGGGGGCTAGCGGTAACAATGAGCAGTTCTTC
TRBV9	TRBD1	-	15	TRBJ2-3	CASSASGQGIDTQYF	TGTGCCAGCAGCGCTTCGGGACAGGGGATAGATACGCAGTATTTT
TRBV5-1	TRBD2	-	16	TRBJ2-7	CASSLLSTSGIREQYF	TGCGCCAGCAGCCTACTGTCCACTAGCGGGATACGTGAGCAGTACTTC
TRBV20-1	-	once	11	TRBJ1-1	CSAGRDYEAFF	TGCAGTGCTGGACGGGATTATGAAGCTTTCTTT
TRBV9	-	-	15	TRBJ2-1	CASSVGSRGLNEQFF	TGTGCCAGCAGCGTAGGATCCCGAGGCCTCAATGAGCAGTTCTTC
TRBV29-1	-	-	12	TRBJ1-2	CSVPRGNYGYTF	TGCAGCGTCCCCCGGGGAAACTATGGCTACACCTTC
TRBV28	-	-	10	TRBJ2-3	CASTGDTQYF	TGTGCCTCAACCGGGGATACGCAGTATTTT
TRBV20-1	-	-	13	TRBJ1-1	CSAQAGMNTEAFF	TGCAGTGCCCAGGCAGGGATGAACACTGAAGCTTTCTTT